Presented here are 30 T cell receptor beta chains from one specimen sequenced in a study of T cells in Graves' hyperthyroidism and ophthalmopathy. Amplified TCR beta CDR3 regions came from RNA transcripts. In the first-round RT-PCR of the TCR CDR3, the HTBI primer set was used. TCRdb reprocessed the multiplex PCR reads via MiXCR and lists one record per CDR3 protein. The sample has some 440,000 distinct CDR3 sequences; roughly 14% are singletons. Sequencing used blood. These receptors originate from a woman aged 18 to 35 with Graves' hyperthyroidism.

This clonotype was picked up many times. The V call is TRBV29-1, the J call TRBJ1-2; weak D call: TRBD1 (6 bases). The V gene lost 3 bases and the J gene lost 6 bases, with 14 bases spanning the gap. The germline V gene encodes CDR1 SQVTM and CDR2 ANQGSEA. CDR3 length: 13 amino acids. This chain's CDR3 is CSVDDRRRDGYTF. CDR3 DNA sequence: TGCAGCGTTGATGACAGGCGTCGCGATGGCTACACCTTC.

There are a few counts of this clonotype. A single base separates this from a much larger clone, so it may be a read error. This chain joins TRBV11-2 and TRBJ2-7, with 8 bases that match TRBD1. CDR1 SGHAT and CDR2 FQNNGV come from the germline V gene. This CDR3 region has 14 residues. V dropped 1 base and J dropped 2; count of bases not matched to a gene: 1. As DNA, the CDR3 is TGTGCCAGCAGCTTAGTGGGACAGGCCTACGAGCAGTACTTC. Encoded protein: CASSLVGQAYEQYF.

The V gene is TRBV7-9, the J gene TRBJ2-1; TRBD2 might be the D (5 bases). The CDR3 length is 13 residues. CDR1 is SEHNR, CDR2 FQNEAQ, per germline (reference sequence). Trimming cost V 6 bases and J 5 bases, with 11 bases left between them. The CDR3 nucleotides are TGTGCCAGCAGTCATCCGAGGGACAATGAGCAGTTCTTC. Translation gives CASSHPRDNEQFF.

CDR3 amino acids: CASSPTIPTGELFF. The CDR3 DNA is TGTGCCAGCAGCCCCACAATACCGACCGGGGAGCTGTTTTTT. The chain is built from TRBV7-3 and TRBJ2-2; D is uncertain. V shed 5 bases and J shed 5 bases, with 12 bases lying between them. The CDR3 length is 14 residues. Per germline, CDR1 SGHTA and CDR2 FQGTGA.

There are many counts of this clonotype. The chain couples TRBV20-1 to TRBJ2-7; 7 positions agree with TRBD1. Germline V CDR1 and CDR2: DFQATT, SNEGSKA (reference sequence). V dropped 4 bases and J dropped 1; count of bases not matched to a gene: 7. The CDR3 consists of 14 residues. CDR3 DNA sequence: TGCAGTGCTATCCCCGGGACAGATTCCTACGAGCAGTACTTC. It encodes CSAIPGTDSYEQYF.

This clonotype was seen many times. The junction differs from germline at one of its ends, possibly a read error. This sequence joins TRBV24-1 and TRBJ2-7, with 12 nucleotides matching TRBD1. The CDR3 extends over 15 amino acids. Per germline, CDR1 KGHDR and CDR2 SFDVKD. CDR3 in amino acids: CATPSGTGGSHEQYF. The CDR3 nucleotides are TGTGCCACCCCCTCCGGGACAGGGGGCTCCCACGAGCAGTACTTC.

The chain employs TRBV4-2 and TRBJ2-7, with 7 bases matching TRBD2. Germline CDR1 LGHNA, CDR2 YNFKEQ. The CDR3 covers 15 residues. V shed 3 bases and J 0 bases; nucleotides not matched to a gene: 5. The CDR3 DNA is TGTGCCAGCAGCCAGAGACTAGCCTCCTCCTACGAGCAGTACTTC. Its protein product is CASSQRLASSYEQYF.

This clonotype was recorded many times. The J gene is TRBJ2-3, the V gene TRBV5-1; TRBD1 is a possible D gene (6 bases). The germline V gene encodes CDR1 SGHRS and CDR2 YFSETQ. This CDR3 has 15 amino acids. Trimming shortened V by 3 bases and J by 0 bases, and 11 bases separated the two germline ends. The CDR3 DNA reads as TGCGCCAGCAGCTCCACAGGGAGAAGCACAGATACGCAGTATTTT. Translating it yields CASSSTGRSTDTQYF.

This clonotype came up a few times. A much larger clone lies one base from this, so it may be a read error. CDR3 region: CASSSPPPATLGYTGELFF. CDR3 bases: TGTGCCAGCAGCTCACCTCCCCCAGCCACTCTCGGATACACCGGGGAGCTGTTTTTT. The chain is built from TRBV7-8 and TRBJ2-2, with D uncertain. V was cut by 4 bases and J by 3 bases, with 24 bases left in between. Per germline, CDR1 SGHVS and CDR2 FQNEAQ. The CDR3 sequence is 19 residues long. The full variable domain, rest sourced from reference TRBV7-8 and TRBJ2-2, is GAGVSQSPRYKVAKRGQDVALRCDPISGHVSLFWYQQALGQGPEFLTYFQNEAQLDKSGLPSDRFFAERPEGSVSTLKIQRTQQEDSAVYLCASSSPPPATLGYTGELFFGEGSRLTVL.

There are many counts of this clonotype. The rearrangement uses TRBV29-1 and TRBJ2-5; TRBD1 matches at 7 bases. With 0 bases clipped from V and 2 bases from J, the junction kept 0 bases outside the gene matches. The CDR3 covers 13 residues. Germline V gene lookup returns CDR1 SQVTM and CDR2 ANQGSEA. The CDR3 protein is CSVEDRGQETQYF. In DNA, the CDR3 is TGCAGCGTTGAAGACAGGGGGCAAGAGACCCAGTACTTC.

In this sample, this clonotype turned up many times. V and J are TRBV2 and TRBJ1-1, with D maybe TRBD1 (6 bases). The V and J ends lost 8 bases and 8 bases respectively, with 18 bases between them. The CDR3 extends over 13 amino acids. Germline CDR1 is SNHLY and CDR2 is FYNNEI. In nucleotides, the CDR3 is TGTGCCAGCCTAATACTTTCGACAGGCGAAGCTTTCTTT. This encodes CASLILSTGEAFF.

This clonotype was detected a few times. This chain links TRBV27 with TRBJ1-2, with D possibly matching TRBD1 (5 bases). The CDR3 extends over 19 amino acids. Per the germline V gene, CDR1 is MNHEY and CDR2 is SMNVEV (reference sequence). V lost 5 bases and J 6 bases, leaving 31 bases between the germline ends. The CDR3 spells CASSPRAFALKTEKDGYTF. The CDR3 DNA reads TGTGCCAGCAGTCCCCGCGCCTTCGCCTTGAAGACAGAGAAAGATGGCTACACCTTC.

This clonotype appeared many times. CDR3 protein: CASSFTGSSYEQYF. Written as DNA, the CDR3 is TGTGCCAGCAGCTTCACGGGATCCTCCTACGAGCAGTACTTC. This rearrangement joins TRBV7-9 to TRBJ2-7, with TRBD2 as a possible D gene (5 bases). Trimming took 3 bases from V and 0 from J, leaving 9 bases between them. The CDR3 totals 14 residues. Germline CDR1 and CDR2: SEHNR and FQNEAQ (reference sequence).

The sample holds many counts of this clonotype. This chain connects TRBV13 to TRBJ2-1; 8 bases match TRBD1. This CDR3 region has 16 residues. The trim removed 5 bases at V and 7 bases at J, leaving 13 bases unmatched. CDR1 and CDR2 from the germline V gene are PRHDT and FYEKMQ (reference sequence). The CDR3 spells CASSTPDRGPGNEQFF. The CDR3 DNA follows: TGTGCCAGCAGCACCCCCGACAGGGGACCAGGGAATGAGCAGTTCTTC.

Concerning this clonotype itself: A much larger clone differs from this one at a single base, so this may be a read error. The V call is TRBV11-2, the J call TRBJ1-1; D gene unclear. Germline assignment: CDR1 SGHAT and CDR2 FQNNGV. Trimming left V 5 bases short and J 1 base short, with 14 bases between. This CDR3 has 15 residues. CDR3 bases: TGTGCCAGCAGCCAGGCGGGCAGAAAGAACACTGAAGCTTTCTTT. Protein: CASSQAGRKNTEAFF.

This clonotype was seen repeatedly, ten times or more. V gene TRBV28 combines with J gene TRBJ2-3; 9 bases line up with TRBD1. J was trimmed by 6 bases and V by 8 bases; bases with no gene match: 12. The CDR3 runs 15 residues. Germline assignment: CDR1 MDHEN and CDR2 SYDVKM. In nucleotides, the CDR3 is TGTGCCAGCCTCTTCCGGGACAGGGCGAGGGATACGCAGTATTTT. Translating gives CASLFRDRARDTQYF.

The sample holds many counts of this clonotype. The chain joins TRBV18 to TRBJ2-5, with a tentative D call TRBD1 (5 bases). V lost 3 bases and J 2 bases, leaving 10 bases between the germline ends. Germline CDR1 is KGHSH and CDR2 is LQKENI. The CDR3 extends over 14 amino acids. CDR3 sequence: CASSPTVAQETQYF. In DNA, the CDR3 is TGTGCCAGCTCACCGACAGTTGCTCAAGAGACCCAGTACTTC.

This clonotype was recorded many times. The chain couples TRBV12-5 to TRBJ2-1; D assignment may be TRBD1 or TRBD2 (5 bases each). V shed 0 bases and J shed 0 bases, with 18 bases lying between them. From germline, CDR1 is LGHNT and CDR2 FRNRAP. The CDR3 spans 19 residues. The CDR3 sequence: CASGLVITRGSLSYNEQFF. The CDR3, as DNA: TGTGCTAGTGGTTTGGTAATTACGAGGGGAAGCCTCTCCTACAATGAGCAGTTCTTC. Based on the CDR3 plus reference TRBV12-5 and TRBJ2-1, the full variable domain is DARVTQTPRHKVTEMGQEVTMRCQPILGHNTVFWYRQTMMQGLELLAYFRNRAPLDDSGMPKDRFSAEMPDATLATLKIQPSEPRDSAVYFCASGLVITRGSLSYNEQFFGPGTRLTVL.

V usage is TRBV29-1 and J usage is TRBJ1-2; no reliable D call. Germline CDR1 and CDR2: SQVTM and ANQGSEA. This CDR3 is 11 amino acids long. The V and J ends lost 4 bases and 12 bases respectively, with 15 bases between them. DNA of the CDR3: TGCAGCGTTGTGAATGGAGAAGGGAACACCTTC. Translation: CSVVNGEGNTF.

This clonotype appeared many times. This rearrangement joins TRBV7-9 to TRBJ2-7, with TRBD2 matching over 8 bases. CDR1 is SEHNR and CDR2 is FQNEAQ in the germline V gene (reference sequence). J was trimmed by 7 bases and V by 5 bases; bases with no gene match: 4. The CDR3 is 12 amino acids. CDR3 nucleotide sequence: TGTGCCAGCAGCGCAAGACTAGCGGAGCAGTACTTC. Translating gives CASSARLAEQYF.

This clonotype was counted ten times or more. The gene calls are TRBV20-1 and TRBJ2-7; D gene ambiguous. Trimming stripped 2 bases from V and 2 bases from J, with 7 bases between. The CDR3 spans 12 residues. Germline CDR1 and CDR2: DFQATT and SNEGSKA (reference sequence). As DNA, the CDR3 is TGCAGTGCTAGATTTTTGGCCTACGAGCAGTACTTC. It specifies CSARFLAYEQYF.

This clonotype has a count of ten or more. The rearrangement joins TRBV3-1 to TRBJ1-5, with no clear D. Germline-derived CDR1 and CDR2 are LGHDT and YNNKEL (reference sequence). The length of the CDR3 is 15 residues. V was shortened by 1 base and J by 4 bases, with 11 bases between the two germline ends. CDR3 DNA: TGTGCCAGCAGCCAAGGTTCGGGGTCAAATCAGCCCCAGCATTTT. Protein sequence: CASSQGSGSNQPQHF. Full variable domain (remainder filled in from reference TRBV3-1 and TRBJ1-5): DTAVSQTPKYLVTQMGNDKSIKCEQNLGHDTMYWYKQDSKKFLKIMFSYNNKELIINETVPNRFSPKSPDKAHLNLHINSLELGDSAVYFCASSQGSGSNQPQHFGDGTRLSIL.

V and J are TRBV28 and TRBJ2-2; D is uncertain. The CDR3 runs to 12 residues. Trimming stripped 5 bases from V and 3 bases from J, with 4 bases between. Germline CDR1 MDHEN, CDR2 SYDVKM. The CDR3 sequence is CASSGYTGELFF. The CDR3 DNA is TGTGCCAGCAGTGGATACACCGGGGAGCTGTTTTTT.

This chain connects TRBV10-2 to TRBJ2-5; TRBD2 matches 10 bases. This CDR3 region has 15 residues. Germline trimming cut 0 bases from V and 7 bases from J; bases unmatched to any gene: 5. CDR1 is WSHSY, CDR2 SAAADI, per germline. The CDR3 sequence: CASSESGLARGTQYF. The CDR3 DNA sequence: TGCGCCAGCAGTGAGTCGGGACTAGCGAGGGGGACCCAGTACTTC.

The V gene is TRBV28, the J gene TRBJ1-3, with TRBD1 identical over 9 bases. The trim removed 5 bases at V and 15 bases at J, leaving 14 bases unmatched. CDR1 and CDR2 from the germline V gene are MDHEN and SYDVKM. This CDR3 spans 14 amino acids. CDR3: CASSPNLWTGVRYF. CDR3 DNA: TGTGCCAGCAGTCCCAACCTTTGGACAGGGGTGAGATATTTT.

This rearrangement joins TRBV5-4 to TRBJ2-7; D unclear. The length of the CDR3 is 13 residues. CDR1 SGHNT and CDR2 YYREEE come from the germline V gene (reference sequence). Between the trimmed V and J ends, which lost 0 bases and 7 bases, there was a span of 11 bases. The CDR3 DNA reads as TGTGCCAGCAGCTTGGCCCTGGGAAGGGAGCAGTACTTC. Protein product: CASSLALGREQYF.

This clonotype was seen repeatedly, ten times or more. The CDR3 sequence is CASSFQYLNQPQHF. The CDR3 coding sequence is TGTGCCAGCAGTTTCCAGTACTTAAATCAGCCCCAGCATTTT. This rearrangement joins TRBV28 to TRBJ1-5; D unresolved. Per germline, CDR1 MDHEN and CDR2 SYDVKM. There are 14 residues in the CDR3. V dropped 3 bases and J dropped 4 bases, with 10 bases sitting between them. Full variable domain (missing parts from reference TRBV28 and TRBJ1-5): DVKVTQSSRYLVKRTGEKVFLECVQDMDHENMFWYRQDPGLGLRLIYFSYDVKMKEKGDIPEGYSVSREKKERFSLILESASTNQTSMYLCASSFQYLNQPQHFGDGTRLSIL.

This chain connects TRBV4-1 to TRBJ2-7; 7 bases map to TRBD1. Germline CDR1 reads MGHRA; CDR2 reads YSYEKL. Trimming at V came to 1 base and at J to 3 bases, leaving 9 bases not matched to a gene. The CDR3 length is 16 residues. In DNA, the CDR3 is TGCGCCAGCAGCCAAGTTACCGGGACAGCAAACTACGAGCAGTACTTC. This gives the protein CASSQVTGTANYEQYF.

The genes are TRBV29-1 and TRBJ1-2, with TRBD1 identical over 11 bases. Per germline, CDR1 SQVTM and CDR2 ANQGSEA. CDR3 length: 12 residues. Trimming cost V 6 bases and J 8 bases; bases outside gene matches: 5. The chain's CDR3 is CSVYGTGGGYTF. The CDR3 coding sequence is TGCAGCGTATACGGGACAGGGGGAGGCTACACCTTC.

This chain links TRBV4-2 with TRBJ2-7, with D unresolved. From germline, CDR1 is LGHNA and CDR2 YNFKEQ. This CDR3 has 12 residues. Trimming left V 2 bases short and J 4 bases short, with 6 bases between. The CDR3, as DNA: TGTGCCAGCAGCCAAACCCAATACGAGCAGTACTTC. Protein sequence: CASSQTQYEQYF.